Below, 30 T cell receptor beta chains from the same sample are listed, as sequenced in a study of T cell responses to AZD1222 COVID-19 vaccine. Only in-frame clones appear in the TCRdb table, and some are missing; sequencing was by immunoSEQ multiplex PCR. The table includes about 79,000 clones, around 82% detected once. The sequences come from peripheral blood, collected 28 days after the second AZD1222 dose. All receptors come from an adult who received the AZD1222 COVID-19 vaccine.

This clone appeared a single time. The chain has TRBV7-2 and TRBJ1-5; D unclear. V dropped 6 bases and J dropped 2 bases, with 11 bases sitting between them. CDR1 and CDR2 from the germline V gene are SGHTA and FQGNSA. This CDR3 is built from 14 residues. The CDR3 here is CASSLSRGNQPQHF. As DNA, the CDR3 is TGTGCCAGCAGTCTAAGTAGGGGCAATCAGCCCCAGCATTTT.

CDR3 sequence reads: CATSAGINYGYTF. In nucleotides, the CDR3 is TGTGCCACCAGTGCGGGGATAAACTATGGCTACACCTTC. The V gene is TRBV24-1, the J gene TRBJ1-2, with D uncertain. Deletions cut 5 bases from V and 2 bases from J, with 8 bases between. Germline CDR1 reads KGHDR; CDR2 reads SFDVKD. This CDR3 has 13 residues.

The chain combines TRBV7-2 with TRBJ1-4; TRBD1 agrees at 7 bases. Unmatched junction bases numbered 5, after V lost 5 bases and J lost 5 bases. The CDR3 spans 14 residues. Germline V gene sequence: CDR1 SGHTA, CDR2 FQGNSA. CDR3 in DNA: TGTGCCAGCAGCATGGACAGGCTAAATGAAAAACTGTTTTTT. This encodes CASSMDRLNEKLFF. Looking up the rest from reference TRBV7-2 and TRBJ1-4 gives the full variable domain: GAGVSQSPSNKVTEKGKDVELRCDPISGHTALYWYRQSLGQGLEFLIYFQGNSAPDKSGLPSDRFSAERTGGSVSTLTIQRTQQEDSAVYLCASSMDRLNEKLFFGSGTQLSVL.

J is TRBJ2-3 and V is TRBV3-1 (or the pseudogene TRBV3-2), with D uncertain. The V end was cut by 2 bases, the J end by 3 bases, with 6 bases between. Germline-derived CDR1 and CDR2 are LGHDT and YNNKEL (reference sequence). The CDR3 is 13 residues long. The CDR3 loop reads CASSQITTDTQYF. CDR3 nucleotide sequence: TGTGCCAGCAGCCAAATCACGACAGATACGCAGTATTTT.

This clone was recorded once. V usage is TRBV7-2 and J usage is TRBJ2-1, with D hard to call. This CDR3 is built from 13 residues. Deletions cut 2 bases from V and 4 bases from J, with 6 bases between. Germline V gene data show CDR1 as SGHTA and CDR2 as FQGNSA. CDR3: CASSLNAYNEQFF. The CDR3 DNA sequence: TGTGCCAGCAGCTTAAATGCGTACAATGAGCAGTTCTTC.

There are a few counts of this clone. The CDR3 region is CASSPTTSGFYNEQFF. The CDR3 DNA sequence: TGTGCCAGCAGCCCGACGACTAGCGGATTCTACAATGAGCAGTTCTTC. The V and J genes are TRBV7-2 and TRBJ2-1; 9 bases align to TRBD2. The V gene end was trimmed by 5 bases and the J gene end by 3 bases; junction bases not matched to a gene: 8. CDR1 and CDR2 (germline): SGHTA, FQGNSA. The CDR3 sequence is 16 residues long.

The V and J genes are TRBV4-3 and TRBJ2-7; no reliable D call. Trimming cost V 0 bases and J 2 bases, with 14 bases left between them. The CDR3 has 16 residues. Germline V CDR1 and CDR2: LGHNA, YSLEER. The CDR3 coding sequence is TGCGCCAGCAGCCAAGATCGGGTGAGAACAGCCTACGAGCAGTACTTC. Translation gives CASSQDRVRTAYEQYF.

The CDR3 sequence: CSVEVQGSYEQYF. As DNA, the CDR3 is TGCAGCGTTGAGGTCCAGGGTTCCTACGAGCAGTACTTC. This chain connects TRBV29-1 to TRBJ2-7; D perhaps matches TRBD1 (5 bases). The V gene's germline CDR1 is SQVTM and CDR2 ANQGSEA. Trimming removed 3 bases from V and 1 base from J, with 10 bases in between. The CDR3 runs 13 residues.

J is TRBJ2-7 and V is TRBV5-8; 8 bases are a match to TRBD1. Germline V gene sequence: CDR1 SGHTS, CDR2 YDEGEE. With V trimmed by 4 bases and J by 4 bases, 7 bases remained unmatched. The CDR3 length is 14 residues. The CDR3 DNA reads TGTGCCAGCAGCACTGGACAGGGCCCTTACGAGCAGTACTTC. It translates to CASSTGQGPYEQYF.

This clone came up once. The chain combines TRBV10-3 with TRBJ2-3, with no clear D. Germline V CDR1 and CDR2: ENHRY, SYGVKD. The V end lost 11 bases, the J end lost 0 bases, and 6 bases lay between the germline ends. This CDR3 contains 11 residues. The CDR3 spells CAASSTDTQYF. The CDR3 DNA reads as TGTGCCGCGAGTAGCACAGATACGCAGTATTTT.

The chain joins TRBV7-3 to TRBJ2-6, with D perhaps matching TRBD2 (6 bases). The germline V and J ends were trimmed by 3 bases and 0 bases, with 12 bases remaining between them. The germline gives CDR1 SGHTA, CDR2 FQGTGA. The CDR3 length is 17 residues. CDR3 residues: CASSFGGAGSGANVLTF. CDR3 bases: TGTGCCAGCAGCTTTGGGGGAGCGGGCTCTGGGGCCAACGTCCTGACTTTC.

V usage is TRBV11-3 and J usage is TRBJ2-7, with 9 bases aligning to TRBD2. Trimming took 1 base from V and 3 from J; bases not matched to a gene: 4. From germline, CDR1 is SGHNT and CDR2 YENEEA. This CDR3 spans 15 amino acids. The CDR3 spells CASSLAYSGSYEQYF. CDR3 DNA: TGTGCCAGCAGCTTAGCCTATAGCGGGAGCTACGAGCAGTACTTC.

The rearrangement links TRBV4-2 to TRBJ1-1, with D perhaps TRBD1 (5 bases). Germline V gives CDR1 LGHNA, CDR2 YNFKEQ. This CDR3 is built from 16 residues. The V end was cut by 1 base, the J end by 5 bases, with 17 bases between. The CDR3 protein is CASSQVGPTGLTEAFF. CDR3 nucleotides: TGTGCCAGCAGCCAAGTGGGACCGACGGGGCTGACTGAAGCTTTCTTT.

The V call is TRBV19, the J call TRBJ2-5, with TRBD1 identical over 9 bases. The CDR3 runs to 16 residues. V was pared by 8 bases and J by 5 bases, with 15 bases of the junction left unmatched. Germline V CDR1 and CDR2: LNHDA, SQIVND (reference sequence). Written as DNA, the CDR3 is TGTGCCAGTTCGAATACCGGGACAGGGTCGCTGGAGACCCAGTACTTC. It yields the protein CASSNTGTGSLETQYF.

V gene TRBV29-1 combines with J gene TRBJ2-1, with 7 bases matching TRBD2. The germline V gene has CDR1 SQVTM and CDR2 ANQGSEA. V was clipped by 6 bases and J by 4 bases; unmatched bases: 9. The CDR3 is made up of 14 amino acids. CDR3 nucleotide sequence: TGCAGCGTAAGGAGACTAGCTAAGTACAATGAGCAGTTCTTC. This gives the protein CSVRRLAKYNEQFF.

The rearrangement uses TRBV28 and TRBJ2-7; 12 positions match TRBD2. There are 14 residues in the CDR3. V trimming: 6 bases; J trimming: 4 bases; junction bases outside the gene matches: 4. Germline values: CDR1 MDHEN, CDR2 SYDVKM. CDR3: CASSHGLAGYEQYF. The DNA of the CDR3 is TGTGCCAGCAGCCATGGACTAGCGGGATACGAGCAGTACTTC.

DNA of the CDR3: TGTGCCAGCAGCTTCAGCCAAGAGACCCAGTACTTC. Amino acid sequence: CASSFSQETQYF. The chain is built from TRBV7-9 and TRBJ2-5, with D hard to call. CDR3 size: 12 residues. Germline V gene sequence: CDR1 SEHNR, CDR2 FQNEAQ (reference sequence). V gave up 3 bases and J gave up 1 base, with 3 bases separating them.

The chain has TRBV28 and TRBJ1-1; maybe TRBD1 (6 bases). The V gene lost 6 bases and the J gene lost 6 bases, with 17 bases spanning the gap. The CDR3 contains 14 residues. Germline loops: CDR1 MDHEN, CDR2 SYDVKM. The CDR3: CASRASLGGAEAFF. As DNA, the CDR3 is TGTGCCAGCAGGGCCTCCTTGGGGGGCGCTGAAGCTTTCTTT.

The genes are TRBV9 and TRBJ2-3; D gene ambiguous. Germline V CDR1 and CDR2: SGDLS, YYNGEE. This CDR3 has 13 residues. Trimming shortened V by 0 bases and J by 6 bases, and 8 bases separated the two germline ends. The CDR3 loop reads CASSVEPRDTQYF. In nucleotides, the CDR3 is TGTGCCAGCAGCGTAGAACCCCGTGATACGCAGTATTTT.

This clone was seen a single time. The rearrangement links TRBV7-2 to TRBJ1-5, with a tentative D call TRBD1 (5 bases). The V and J ends lost 1 base and 5 bases respectively, with 12 bases between them. Germline lookup yields CDR1 SGHTA and CDR2 FQGNSA. The CDR3 is 15 residues long. The DNA for the CDR3 is TGTGCCAGCAGCTTAGTGGGGCCCGTGGATCAGCCCCAGCATTTT. Translating gives CASSLVGPVDQPQHF.

The DNA of the CDR3 is TGTGCCACCCGACAGGGTTCTAATTCACCCCTCCACTTT. This translates into CATRQGSNSPLHF. The chain combines TRBV6-6 with TRBJ1-6; the match to TRBD1 covers 7 bases. The CDR3 extends over 13 amino acids. Germline V CDR1 and CDR2: MNHNY, SVGAGI (reference sequence). With 10 bases clipped from V and 6 bases from J, the junction kept 6 bases outside the gene matches.

The chain joins TRBV4-2 to TRBJ2-2; D may be TRBD1 or TRBD2 (6 bases each). V shed 4 bases and J shed 4 bases, with 10 bases lying between them. Germline V gene lookup returns CDR1 LGHNA and CDR2 YNFKEQ. CDR3 length: 14 amino acids. The CDR3: CASSPWGATGELFF. Written as DNA, the CDR3 is TGTGCCAGCAGCCCCTGGGGGGCCACCGGGGAGCTGTTTTTT.

The rearrangement uses TRBV11-3 and TRBJ1-2; D not certain. Germline V gene data show CDR1 as SGHNT and CDR2 as YENEEA. The V end lost 5 bases, the J end lost 4 bases, and 14 bases lay between the germline ends. The CDR3 has 14 residues. The CDR3 region is CASSHLTPSYGYTF. Here the CDR3 DNA reads TGTGCCAGCAGCCATCTTACCCCGTCCTATGGCTACACCTTC.

A single count supports this clone. The chain links TRBV7-9 to TRBJ1-2; 8 nucleotides line up with TRBD1. The CDR3 spans 15 residues. V shed 4 bases and J 5 bases; nucleotides not matched to a gene: 9. CDR1 and CDR2 (germline): SEHNR, FQNEAQ (reference sequence). The CDR3, as DNA: TGTGCCAGCAGCTGGAACCAGGGGGCGCGTTATGGCTACACCTTC. This sequence encodes CASSWNQGARYGYTF.

In DNA, the CDR3 is TGTGCCAGCCTAGACCCAGCGGGAGAGACCCAGTACTTC. Protein: CASLDPAGETQYF. The chain couples TRBV27 to TRBJ2-5, with D tentatively TRBD2 (6 bases). This CDR3 comprises 13 residues. With 8 bases removed from V and 4 bases from J, the gap between germline ends came to 14 bases. Per the germline V gene, CDR1 is MNHEY and CDR2 is SMNVEV (reference sequence).

The chain couples TRBV7-2 to TRBJ2-5, with D possibly matching TRBD2 (5 bases). V was clipped by 5 bases and J by 2 bases, with 12 bases between them. This CDR3 has 14 residues. In germline, CDR1 is SGHTA, CDR2 FQGNSA. CDR3 region: CASSPGGFQETQYF. As DNA, the CDR3 is TGTGCCAGCAGCCCGGGCGGGTTTCAAGAGACCCAGTACTTC. The full variable domain, completed using reference TRBV7-2 and TRBJ2-5, is GAGVSQSPSNKVTEKGKDVELRCDPISGHTALYWYRQSLGQGLEFLIYFQGNSAPDKSGLPSDRFSAERTGGSVSTLTIQRTQQEDSAVYLCASSPGGFQETQYFGPGTRLLVL.

This chain uses TRBV7-6 with TRBJ1-4; D not certain. This CDR3 is built from 14 residues. Trimming cost V 3 bases and J 0 bases, with 5 bases left between them. CDR1 is SGHVS and CDR2 is FNYEAQ in the germline V gene. CDR3 in DNA: TGTGCCAGCAGCTTGGGGACAACTAATGAAAAACTGTTTTTT. It translates to CASSLGTTNEKLFF. Filled out from reference TRBV7-6 and TRBJ1-4, the complete variable domain reads GAGVSQSPRYKVTKRGQDVALRCDPISGHVSLYWYRQALGQGPEFLTYFNYEAQQDKSGLPNDRFSAERPEGSISTLTIQRTEQRDSAMYRCASSLGTTNEKLFFGSGTQLSVL.

The chain links TRBV7-3 to TRBJ2-3; 7 bases line up with TRBD2. The germline gives CDR1 SGHTA, CDR2 FQGTGA. V was clipped by 4 bases and J by 2 bases; unmatched bases: 21. The CDR3 runs to 20 residues. CDR3 sequence (DNA): TGTGCCAGCAGCTCCGCTGGGCCAGCGGGAAAACCAATGAACACAGATACGCAGTATTTT. Its translation is CASSSAGPAGKPMNTDTQYF. Full variable domain (rest looked up from reference TRBV7-3 and TRBJ2-3): GAGVSQTPSNKVTEKGKYVELRCDPISGHTALYWYRQSLGQGPEFLIYFQGTGAADDSGLPNDRFFAVRPEGSVSTLKIQRTERGDSAVYLCASSSAGPAGKPMNTDTQYFGPGTRLTVL.

CDR3 nucleotide sequence: TGTGCCAGCTCACCACCGGAGTCGTCTCGCCGCGAGACCCAGTACTTC. Protein sequence: CASSPPESSRRETQYF. The chain has TRBV18 and TRBJ2-5; D is unresolved. V was pared by 0 bases and J by 5 bases, with 16 bases between. Germline V gene data show CDR1 as KGHSH and CDR2 as LQKENI. The CDR3 sequence is 16 residues long.

This clone has a handful of counts. V is TRBV6-5 and J is TRBJ2-1; the D gene could be TRBD1 or TRBD2 (5 bases each). V lost 8 bases to trimming and J lost 9 bases, with 20 bases between them. Germline CDR1 is MNHEY and CDR2 is SVGAGI. The CDR3 is made up of 14 amino acids. CDR3 loop: CASVIAGTFGEQFF. CDR3 nucleotides: TGTGCCAGCGTCATTGCCGGGACCTTCGGTGAGCAGTTCTTC.